The present entry profiles one TCR beta chain with its context. It has no known antigen specificity. No base-level quality is on record; no much larger clone is a single base apart. Each collaborating institution followed its own protocols to collect whole blood in K2EDTA tubes. For TCRbeta analysis, collaborators shipped samples as frozen whole blood, isolated PBMCs, or DNA extracted from either of those sample types. TCRbeta CDR3 regions were amplified from genomic DNA by means of the immunoSEQ Assay, a bias-controlled multiplex PCR. For the original study's pipeline: Nucleated cell counts per sample were estimated from amplification of reference gene primers within the assay. Sequence reads were collapsed and filtered to measure the absolute abundance of every unique TCRbeta CDR3 rearrangement. For each sample, productive Simpson clonality was calculated by taking the square root of Simpson's diversity index across productive rearrangements. This immuneACCESS table, as held by TCRdb, lists in-frame sequences with V and J called but not all clones. Of the missing ones, under half trace to an unresolved V gene in checked studies; the others have no known cause. V, J and clone size were drawn from that table, and D and trimming were deduced from the DNA. The sample data list 200,000 to 250,000 clones, and less than 90% of these were observed just once. Of the sample, 15% to 20% falls within the top ten clones.

The data belong to a study of blood T cell repertoires in COVID-19 (dated by TCRdb to 2018 to 2021). General notes on the study: Samples covering the acute and convalescent phases of COVID-19 were provided by collaborators in the United States, Italy and Spain. The prospective study material was composed of cDNA or gDNA derived from T cells, B-cell-depleted T cells, or PBMCs. The dataset comprised deeply sampled blood TCRbeta repertoires from subjects exposed to, actively infected with, or recovered from COVID-19. The repertoires were made available in a free public database intended to serve as a resource for research on the immune response to SARS-CoV-2. Samples were obtained from the ongoing ImmuneRACE study (first 160 participants) and from some 1,300 subjects provided by 6 global collaborators. Nearly every sample came with metadata listing a de-identified subject ID, COVID-19 status, age in years and sex. Where available, HLA class I and class II types were taken from metadata supplied by the sample provider and were not determined by assay-based typing.

The paper as a whole reports these results and caveats: The amount of clinical and demographic metadata varied by source and participant and was provided uncurated.

Germline trimming: 2 bases from V, 4 bases from J; junction bases outside gene matches: 6. Including cysteine and phenylalanine, the CDR3 has 16 amino acids. Kept here is only the CDR3 DNA, which spans 48 bases and is read in frame from base 1. For CDR1 and CDR2, the germline V gene lists SGHTA and FQGNSA. Sequencing was carried out using peripheral blood. This sequence was found in a woman of 80 years or more with active or convalescent COVID-19. The sequence links TRBV7-2 to TRBJ2-2; 8 bases in the junction line up with TRBD2. The sequenced DNA: TGTGCCAGCAGCTTATCCTTAGCGGGAATCACCGGGGAGCTGTTTTTT. The resulting protein is CASSLSLAGITGELFF.